This record looks at one T cell receptor (beta chain) sequence and its context. This sample stems from a study of human CD4 T cells and Enterobacteriaceae. Memory CD4+ T cells were sorted as all CD4+ cells except CD45RA+CCR7+CD95- naive cells, over 98% pure. Between the trimmed V and J ends, which lost 7 bases and 1 base, there was a span of 13 bases. The CDR3 runs 14 residues. Germline lookup yields CDR1 MNHNS and CDR2 SASEGT. The assay was immunoSEQ multiplex PCR, and TCRdb's table has in-frame clones only and misses some. Of tens of thousands of clones in the sample, approximately 82% are singletons; the top ten hold over 1.5%.

The rearrangement links TRBV6-1 to TRBJ1-1; D ambiguous. This TCR came from a human donor in good health. Material: memory CD4+ T cells from blood. DNA for the CDR3: TGTGCCAGCATGTTTTCCTTGGGGAACACTGAAGCTTTCTTT. Its translation is CASMFSLGNTEAFF.